The T cell receptor (beta chain) under discussion was sequenced for a study of beta chain features in type 1 diabetes. Study-wide findings and caveats: A cDNA-based sequencing approach could over-represent cells with high TCR expression. Moderately but significantly shorter TCRB CDR3s were found in Type 1 diabetes patients in all four CD4+ subsets.

As to this clone: What it binds is not known.

The study reverse transcribed the entire isolated RNA, so it sequenced expressed TCRB transcripts. Assay used: immunoSEQ multiplex PCR; TCRdb lists only in-frame clones, some missing. Of 200,000 to 300,000 clones in the sample, about 20% were seen once. The specimen sequenced was naive CD4+ T cells from blood. The origin of this receptor is a middle-aged woman with type 1 diabetes.

The CDR3 sequence is CASSVEGGLVVNEQFF. The CDR3 DNA follows: TGTGCCAGCAGCGTGGAGGGGGGACTAGTGGTAAATGAGCAGTTCTTC. The chain carries TRBV9 and TRBJ2-1, with 8 nucleotides matching TRBD2. CDR3 size: 16 residues. CDR1 and CDR2 (germline): SGDLS, YYNGEE. The V and J ends lost 2 bases and 7 bases, in that order; junction bases with no gene match: 11.